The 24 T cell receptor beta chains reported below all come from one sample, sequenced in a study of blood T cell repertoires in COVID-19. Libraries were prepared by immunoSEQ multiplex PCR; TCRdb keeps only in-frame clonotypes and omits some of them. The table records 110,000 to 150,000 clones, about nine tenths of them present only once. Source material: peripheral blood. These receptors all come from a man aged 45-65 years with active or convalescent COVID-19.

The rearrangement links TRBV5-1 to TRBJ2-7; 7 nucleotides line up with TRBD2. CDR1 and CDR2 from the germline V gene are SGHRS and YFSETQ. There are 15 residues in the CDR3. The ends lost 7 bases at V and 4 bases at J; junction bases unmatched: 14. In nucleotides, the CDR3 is TGCGCCAGCTCGAAAAGGGACTACCCGCCGTACGAGCAGTACTTC. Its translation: CASSKRDYPPYEQYF. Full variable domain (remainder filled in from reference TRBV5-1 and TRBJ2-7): KAGVTQTPRYLIKTRGQQVTLSCSPISGHRSVSWYQQTPGQGLQFLFEYFSETQRNKGNFPGRFSGRQFSNSRSEMNVSTLELGDSALYLCASSKRDYPPYEQYFGPGTRLTVT.

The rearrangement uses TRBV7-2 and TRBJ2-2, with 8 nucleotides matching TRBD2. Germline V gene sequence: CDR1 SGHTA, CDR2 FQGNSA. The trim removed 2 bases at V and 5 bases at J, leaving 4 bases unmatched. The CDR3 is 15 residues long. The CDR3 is CASSLLASGTGELFF. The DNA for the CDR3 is TGTGCCAGCAGCTTACTGGCTAGCGGGACCGGGGAGCTGTTTTTT.

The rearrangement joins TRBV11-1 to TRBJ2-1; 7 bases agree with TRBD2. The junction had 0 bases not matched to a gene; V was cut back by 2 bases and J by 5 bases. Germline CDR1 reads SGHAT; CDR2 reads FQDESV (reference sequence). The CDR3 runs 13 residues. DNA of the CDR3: TGTGCCAGCAGCTTACGGGAGGACAATGAGCAGTTCTTC. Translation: CASSLREDNEQFF.

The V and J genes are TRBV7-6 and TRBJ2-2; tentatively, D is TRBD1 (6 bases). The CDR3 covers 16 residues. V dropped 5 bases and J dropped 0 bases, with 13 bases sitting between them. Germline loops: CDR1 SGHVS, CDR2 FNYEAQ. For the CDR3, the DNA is TGTGCCAGCAGCCCACACAGGGCTCCGAACACCGGGGAGCTGTTTTTT. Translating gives CASSPHRAPNTGELFF.

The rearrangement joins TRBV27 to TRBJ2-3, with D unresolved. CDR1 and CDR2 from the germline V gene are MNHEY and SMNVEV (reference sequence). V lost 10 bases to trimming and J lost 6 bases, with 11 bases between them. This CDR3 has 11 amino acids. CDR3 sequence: CATAERDTQYF. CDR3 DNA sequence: TGTGCCACCGCGGAGAGGGATACGCAGTATTTT.

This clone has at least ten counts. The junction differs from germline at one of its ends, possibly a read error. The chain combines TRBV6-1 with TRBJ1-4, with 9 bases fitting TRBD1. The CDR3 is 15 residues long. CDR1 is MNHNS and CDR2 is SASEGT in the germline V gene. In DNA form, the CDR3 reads TGTGCCAGCAGTAAAGCCGGGACAGGGACTGAAAAACTGTTTTTT. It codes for CASSKAGTGTEKLFF.

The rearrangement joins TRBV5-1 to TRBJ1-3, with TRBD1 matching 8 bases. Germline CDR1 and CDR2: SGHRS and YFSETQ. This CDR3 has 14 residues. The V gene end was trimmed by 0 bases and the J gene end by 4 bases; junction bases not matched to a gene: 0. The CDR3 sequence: CASSLGDRGNTIYF. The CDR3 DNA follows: TGCGCCAGCAGCTTGGGGGACAGGGGAAACACCATATATTTT.

Here the CDR3 reads CASSLTGNQGTEAFF. The CDR3 DNA reads TGCGCCAGCAGCTTAACCGGGAACCAGGGGACTGAAGCTTTCTTT. The chain combines TRBV5-1 with TRBJ1-1; D perhaps matches TRBD1 (6 bases). The length of the CDR3 is 15 residues. Per germline, CDR1 SGHRS and CDR2 YFSETQ. Trimming pared 2 bases from V and 5 bases from J, leaving 16 bases between.

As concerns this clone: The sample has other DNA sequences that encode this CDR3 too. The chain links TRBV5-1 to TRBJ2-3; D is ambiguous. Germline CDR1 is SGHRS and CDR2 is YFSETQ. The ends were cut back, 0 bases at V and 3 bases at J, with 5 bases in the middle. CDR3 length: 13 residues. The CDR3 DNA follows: TGCGCCAGCAGCTTGGTCGGGACAGATACGCAGTATTTT. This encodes CASSLVGTDTQYF.

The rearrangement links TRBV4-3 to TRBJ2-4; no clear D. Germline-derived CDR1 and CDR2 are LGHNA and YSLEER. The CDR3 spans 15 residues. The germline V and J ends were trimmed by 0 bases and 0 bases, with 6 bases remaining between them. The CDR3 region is CASSQEPTAKNIQYF. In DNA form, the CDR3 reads TGCGCCAGCAGCCAAGAACCTACAGCCAAAAACATTCAGTACTTC.

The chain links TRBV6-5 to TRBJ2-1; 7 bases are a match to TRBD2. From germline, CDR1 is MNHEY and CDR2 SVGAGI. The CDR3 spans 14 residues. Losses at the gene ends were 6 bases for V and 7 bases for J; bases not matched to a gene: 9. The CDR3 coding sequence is TGTGCCAGCAGATTCAGCGGGATTGGGAATGAGCAGTTCTTC. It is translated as CASRFSGIGNEQFF.

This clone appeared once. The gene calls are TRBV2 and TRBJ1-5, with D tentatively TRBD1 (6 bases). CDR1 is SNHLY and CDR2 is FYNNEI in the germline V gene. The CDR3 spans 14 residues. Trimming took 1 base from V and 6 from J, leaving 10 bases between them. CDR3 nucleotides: TGTGCCAGCAGTGAAGAGCAGGGGAGTCAGCCCCAGCATTTT. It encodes CASSEEQGSQPQHF.

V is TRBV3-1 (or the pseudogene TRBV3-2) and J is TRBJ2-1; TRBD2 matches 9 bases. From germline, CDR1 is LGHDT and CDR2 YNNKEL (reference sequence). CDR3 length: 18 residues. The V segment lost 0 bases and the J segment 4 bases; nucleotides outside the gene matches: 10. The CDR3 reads CASSQDLTSGPLYNEQFF. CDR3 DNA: TGTGCCAGCAGCCAAGATCTTACTAGCGGGCCCCTTTACAATGAGCAGTTCTTC.

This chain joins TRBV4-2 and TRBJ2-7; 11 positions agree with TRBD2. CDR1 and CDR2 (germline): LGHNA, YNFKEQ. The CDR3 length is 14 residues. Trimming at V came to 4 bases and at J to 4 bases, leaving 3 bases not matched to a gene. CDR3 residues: CASSRGLADYEQYF. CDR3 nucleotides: TGTGCCAGCAGCCGGGGACTAGCGGATTACGAGCAGTACTTC.

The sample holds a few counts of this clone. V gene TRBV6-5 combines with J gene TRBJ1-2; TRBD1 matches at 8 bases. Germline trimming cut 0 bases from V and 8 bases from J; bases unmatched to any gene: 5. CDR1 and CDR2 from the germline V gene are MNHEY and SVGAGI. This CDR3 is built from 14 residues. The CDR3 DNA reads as TGTGCCAGCAGTTACTCAGCAGGGGGCCGAGGCTACACCTTC. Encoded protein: CASSYSAGGRGYTF.

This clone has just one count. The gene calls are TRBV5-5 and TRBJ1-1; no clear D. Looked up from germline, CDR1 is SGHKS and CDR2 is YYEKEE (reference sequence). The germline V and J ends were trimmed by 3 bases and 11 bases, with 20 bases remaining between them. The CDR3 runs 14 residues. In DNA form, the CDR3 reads TGTGCCAGCAGCTGGGGTGGAGGTAACCGTGAGGCTTTCTTT. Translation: CASSWGGGNREAFF. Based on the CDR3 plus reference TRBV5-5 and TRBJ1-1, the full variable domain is DAGVTQSPTHLIKTRGQQVTLRCSPISGHKSVSWYQQVLGQGPQFIFQYYEKEERGRGNFPDRFSARQFPNYSSELNVNALLLGDSALYLCASSWGGGNREAFFGQGTRLTVV.

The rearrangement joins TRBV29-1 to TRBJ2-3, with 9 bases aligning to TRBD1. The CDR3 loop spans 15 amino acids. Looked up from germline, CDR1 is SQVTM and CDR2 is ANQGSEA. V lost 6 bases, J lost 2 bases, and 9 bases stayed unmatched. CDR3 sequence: CSVNTGGQATDTQYF. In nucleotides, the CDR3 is TGCAGCGTGAATACAGGGGGCCAGGCCACAGATACGCAGTATTTT.

For the CDR3, the DNA is TGCGCCAGCAGCTTGGGGGACAGGGGAGAGACCCAGTACTTC. It codes for CASSLGDRGETQYF. This chain uses TRBV5-1 with TRBJ2-5; TRBD1 agrees at 10 bases. The CDR3 totals 14 residues. Germline V gives CDR1 SGHRS, CDR2 YFSETQ. V trimming: 0 bases; J trimming: 4 bases; junction bases outside the gene matches: 0.

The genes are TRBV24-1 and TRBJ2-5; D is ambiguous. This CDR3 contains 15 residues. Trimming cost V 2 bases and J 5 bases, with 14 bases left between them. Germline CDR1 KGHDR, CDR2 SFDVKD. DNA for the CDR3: TGTGCCACCAGTGATTCCGGCGCTATCGGGGAGACCCAGTACTTC. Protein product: CATSDSGAIGETQYF.

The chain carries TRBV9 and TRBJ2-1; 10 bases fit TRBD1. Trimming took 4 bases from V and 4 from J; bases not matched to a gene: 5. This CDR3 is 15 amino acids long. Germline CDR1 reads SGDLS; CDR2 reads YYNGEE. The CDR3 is CASSSEGQGYNEQFF. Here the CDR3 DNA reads TGTGCCAGCAGCTCGGAGGGACAGGGGTACAATGAGCAGTTCTTC.

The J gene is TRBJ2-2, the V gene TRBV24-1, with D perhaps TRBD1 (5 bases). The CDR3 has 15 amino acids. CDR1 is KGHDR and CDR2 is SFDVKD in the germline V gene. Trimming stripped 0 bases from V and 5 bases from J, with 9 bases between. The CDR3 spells CATSDLMGRTGELFF. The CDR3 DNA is TGTGCCACCAGTGATTTGATGGGGCGGACCGGGGAGCTGTTTTTT.

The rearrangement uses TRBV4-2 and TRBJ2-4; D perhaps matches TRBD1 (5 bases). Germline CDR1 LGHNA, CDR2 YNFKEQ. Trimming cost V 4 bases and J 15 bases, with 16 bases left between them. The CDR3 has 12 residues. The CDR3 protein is CASSPRRGLPYF. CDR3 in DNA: TGTGCCAGCAGCCCCCGTAGGGGATTACCGTACTTC.

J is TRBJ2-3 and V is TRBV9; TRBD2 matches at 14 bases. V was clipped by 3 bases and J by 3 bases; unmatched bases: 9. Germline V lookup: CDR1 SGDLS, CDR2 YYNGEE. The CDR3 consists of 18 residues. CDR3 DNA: TGTGCCAGCAGCGAGACTAGCGGGAGGGCCGGGTATACAGATACGCAGTATTTT. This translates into CASSETSGRAGYTDTQYF.

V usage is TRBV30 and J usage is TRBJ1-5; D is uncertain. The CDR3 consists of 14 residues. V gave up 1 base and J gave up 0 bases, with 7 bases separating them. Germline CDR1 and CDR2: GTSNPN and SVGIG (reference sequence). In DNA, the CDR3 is TGTGCCTGGAGTGACAGTAATAGCAATCAGCCCCAGCATTTT. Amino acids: CAWSDSNSNQPQHF.